This entry lists 27 T cell receptor beta chains sequenced from one sample in a study of naive and memory T cell subsets. Study-wide results and limits: Possibly reflecting memory cells re-expressing CD45RA, a few larger clonotypes occurred in naive repertoires, especially CD8.

These receptors' targets are unknown. Two oligonucleotides, mixed equimolar, formed the beta constant-region primer covering TRBC1 and TRBC2. Nested alpha and beta constant-region primers with the SP2 primer drove four PCR rounds on ligated cDNA. MiXCR, run by TCRdb on the UMI-ligation and nested PCR reads, gives a single entry per CDR3 protein. The sample lists 120,000 to 150,000 distinct CDR3 sequences; about 20% were seen once. The sequencing input was naive CD8+ T cells from blood. These receptors were obtained from a human donor in good health.

The J gene is TRBJ1-3, the V gene TRBV29-1; D not resolved. The CDR3 is 15 residues long. Germline lookup yields CDR1 SQVTM and CDR2 ANQGSEA. The V gene lost 5 bases and the J gene lost 0 bases, with 14 bases spanning the gap. CDR3 region: CSVLDPDHSGNTIYF. The DNA for the CDR3 is TGCAGCGTTCTAGATCCGGACCACTCTGGAAACACCATATATTTT.

This clonotype was recorded a few times. The chain combines TRBV28 with TRBJ2-6, with 7 bases identical to TRBD1. Germline loops: CDR1 MDHEN, CDR2 SYDVKM. The CDR3 contains 19 residues. With V trimmed by 1 base and J by 0 bases, 9 bases remained unmatched. For the CDR3, the DNA is TGTGCCAGCAGTTTATTCAGGGACAGTCTGATCTCTGGGGCCAACGTCCTGACTTTC. Its translation: CASSLFRDSLISGANVLTF. The full variable domain, rest sourced from reference TRBV28 and TRBJ2-6, is DVKVTQSSRYLVKRTGEKVFLECVQDMDHENMFWYRQDPGLGLRLIYFSYDVKMKEKGDIPEGYSVSREKKERFSLILESASTNQTSMYLCASSLFRDSLISGANVLTFGAGSRLTVL.

The chain employs TRBV2 and TRBJ2-4; D not certain. The CDR3 consists of 12 residues. The germline V and J ends were trimmed by 6 bases and 10 bases, with 13 bases remaining between them. Germline values: CDR1 SNHLY, CDR2 FYNNEI. The CDR3 protein is CASRDDGEIQYF. The CDR3 region has the DNA TGTGCCAGCAGGGACGACGGAGAGATTCAGTACTTC.

This clonotype was recorded a few times. The chain carries TRBV6-5 and TRBJ2-1; 8 positions match TRBD1. The junction had 8 bases not matched to a gene; V was cut back by 5 bases and J by 8 bases. The V gene's germline CDR1 is MNHEY and CDR2 SVGAGI. This CDR3 comprises 14 residues. CDR3: CASSEKNRGDEQFF. The CDR3 nucleotides are TGTGCCAGCAGTGAAAAAAACAGGGGGGATGAGCAGTTCTTC.

This chain uses TRBV27 with TRBJ2-1, with a weak D call TRBD2 (6 bases). Deletions cut 1 base from V and 4 bases from J, with 14 bases between. The CDR3 contains 16 residues. Germline V CDR1 and CDR2: MNHEY, SMNVEV (reference sequence). The CDR3 DNA reads TGTGCCAGCAGTTTATTATTGCGGGGAAAATACAATGAGCAGTTCTTC. Translation gives CASSLLLRGKYNEQFF.

The V and J genes are TRBV6-5 and TRBJ2-5, with TRBD2 matching 12 bases. The CDR3 extends over 16 amino acids. The J segment lost 3 bases and the V segment lost 2 bases, leaving 4 bases of the junction unmatched. Germline V gives CDR1 MNHEY, CDR2 SVGAGI. The CDR3 here is CASSYTSGRIEETQYF. Here the CDR3 DNA reads TGTGCCAGCAGTTACACTAGCGGGAGGATCGAAGAGACCCAGTACTTC.

The DNA of the CDR3 is TGTGCCAGCAGCCCCCCTCAGGGCTACGAGCAGTACTTC. Translating it yields CASSPPQGYEQYF. V and J are TRBV7-9 and TRBJ2-7; D perhaps matches TRBD1 (5 bases). The length of the CDR3 is 13 residues. V lost 5 bases and J lost 3, with 11 bases in between. In germline, CDR1 is SEHNR, CDR2 FQNEAQ (reference sequence).

Only a few counts were recorded for this clonotype. The chain links TRBV7-2 to TRBJ2-3; no definite D call. The V gene lost 1 base and the J gene lost 4 bases, with 9 bases spanning the gap. Germline assignment: CDR1 SGHTA and CDR2 FQGNSA. CDR3 length equals 14 residues. CDR3 amino acids: CASSLVTLADTQYF. DNA of the CDR3: TGTGCCAGCAGCTTAGTGACCCTCGCAGATACGCAGTATTTT.

The chain employs TRBV6-6 and TRBJ1-2; tentatively, D is TRBD1 (5 bases). The germline gives CDR1 MNHNY, CDR2 SVGAGI (reference sequence). The CDR3 spans 16 residues. V lost 7 bases, J lost 4 bases, and 22 bases lay in between. The CDR3 protein is CASTDPGRAWGYGYTF. In DNA, the CDR3 is TGTGCCAGCACCGATCCGGGCAGGGCTTGGGGCTATGGCTACACCTTC.

This clonotype was found a few times. The genes are TRBV29-1 and TRBJ1-2; D possibly corresponds to TRBD1 (6 bases). Germline V gene sequence: CDR1 SQVTM, CDR2 ANQGSEA. This CDR3 is built from 13 residues. Trimming left V 4 bases short and J 3 bases short, with 12 bases between. The CDR3 coding sequence is TGCAGCGTTGTGACGGGGGCGGACTATGGCTACACCTTC. Amino acids: CSVVTGADYGYTF. The complete variable domain, with remaining parts taken from reference TRBV29-1 and TRBJ1-2, reads SAVISQKPSRDICQRGTSLTIQCQVDSQVTMMFWYRQQPGQSLTLIATANQGSEATYESGFVIDKFPISRPNLTFSTLTVSNMSPEDSSIYLCSVVTGADYGYTFGSGTRLTVV.

This clonotype was counted a few times. The chain recombines TRBV18 with TRBJ2-3; 12 bases fit TRBD2. The CDR3 has 17 amino acids. Per the germline V gene, CDR1 is KGHSH and CDR2 is LQKENI. The J segment lost 4 bases and the V segment lost 0 bases, leaving 5 bases of the junction unmatched. CDR3 amino acids: CASSPPSTSGSSDTQYF. The CDR3 DNA follows: TGTGCCAGCTCACCACCGTCGACTAGCGGGAGTTCAGATACGCAGTATTTT.

This clonotype was counted between two and nine times. The chain combines TRBV12-3 or TRBV12-4 with TRBJ1-5, with a possible D match to TRBD1 (5 bases). The CDR3 contains 13 residues. Trimming removed 6 bases at V and 4 bases at J, with 10 bases between. The CDR3 reads CASSQGENQPQHF. As DNA, the CDR3 is TGTGCCAGCAGCCAAGGGGAGAATCAGCCCCAGCATTTT.

The CDR3 reads CASSLVREGYEQYF. The CDR3 DNA follows: TGTGCCAGCAGTTTAGTGAGGGAGGGCTACGAGCAGTACTTC. V is TRBV28 and J is TRBJ2-7; 7 positions match TRBD2. The CDR3 spans 14 residues. Trimming took 2 bases from V and 3 from J; bases not matched to a gene: 4. Germline values: CDR1 MDHEN, CDR2 SYDVKM.

The chain joins TRBV6-5 to TRBJ2-2, with D uncertain. CDR3 length: 15 residues. CDR1 is MNHEY and CDR2 is SVGAGI in the germline V gene. Trimming shortened V by 0 bases and J by 9 bases, and 14 bases separated the two germline ends. CDR3 nucleotides: TGTGCCAGCAGTTACTCCCCTGACCTGTCCCGGGAGCTGTTTTTT. This gives the protein CASSYSPDLSRELFF.

This rearrangement joins TRBV28 to TRBJ1-1; D is unresolved. Germline CDR1 reads MDHEN; CDR2 reads SYDVKM. The length of the CDR3 is 15 residues. V shed 5 bases and J shed 0 bases, with 13 bases lying between them. The CDR3 DNA reads as TGTGCCAGCAGTCCCTCGACGGCAATGAACACTGAAGCTTTCTTT. Protein product: CASSPSTAMNTEAFF. Filled out from reference TRBV28 and TRBJ1-1, the complete variable domain reads DVKVTQSSRYLVKRTGEKVFLECVQDMDHENMFWYRQDPGLGLRLIYFSYDVKMKEKGDIPEGYSVSREKKERFSLILESASTNQTSMYLCASSPSTAMNTEAFFGQGTRLTVV.

In DNA form, the CDR3 reads TGCGCCAGCAGCGCTCCAGGGTGGTCGAACACTGAAGCTTTCTTT. Amino acids: CASSAPGWSNTEAFF. V is TRBV4-1 and J is TRBJ1-1; D is perhaps TRBD1 (5 bases). Per the germline V gene, CDR1 is MGHRA and CDR2 is YSYEKL. This CDR3 region has 15 residues. Trimming took 5 bases from V and 1 from J, leaving 14 bases between them.

V usage is TRBV25-1 and J usage is TRBJ2-1; 9 bases are a match to TRBD2. CDR3 size: 14 residues. CDR1 and CDR2 (germline): MGHDK, SYGVNS. V was pared by 3 bases and J by 7 bases, with 4 bases of the junction left unmatched. The CDR3 sequence: CASSDSGSLNEQFF. Here the CDR3 DNA reads TGTGCCAGCAGTGATAGCGGGAGTTTGAATGAGCAGTTCTTC.

This clonotype was seen a few times. V is TRBV4-1 and J is TRBJ1-1, with D unresolved. The CDR3 spans 15 residues. V dropped 4 bases and J dropped 2 bases, with 14 bases sitting between them. Looked up from germline, CDR1 is MGHRA and CDR2 is YSYEKL. CDR3 nucleotide sequence: TGCGCCAGCAGCCCTTCTAAAGGAGATAACACTGAAGCTTTCTTT. Translated, it gives CASSPSKGDNTEAFF.

The rearrangement uses TRBV5-5 and TRBJ2-7, with D tentatively TRBD2 (5 bases). V was pared by 4 bases and J by 2 bases, with 13 bases between. Germline assignment: CDR1 SGHKS and CDR2 YYEKEE (reference sequence). The CDR3 has 14 residues. In DNA form, the CDR3 reads TGTGCCAGCAGCCCCAATAGCGAAACCTACGAGCAGTACTTC. This gives the protein CASSPNSETYEQYF.

This clonotype was observed many times. V and J are TRBV5-1 and TRBJ2-7; possibly TRBD2 for D (6 bases). Germline CDR1 is SGHRS and CDR2 is YFSETQ. The CDR3 runs to 15 residues. The V end lost 0 bases, the J end lost 3 bases, and 13 bases lay between the germline ends. DNA of the CDR3: TGCGCCAGCAGCTTGGCCCCGGGACTTAGCTACGAGCAGTACTTC. This gives the protein CASSLAPGLSYEQYF.

The chain employs TRBV29-1 and TRBJ2-1; no reliable D call. The V end lost 0 bases, the J end lost 1 base, and 7 bases lay between the germline ends. Germline CDR1 and CDR2: SQVTM and ANQGSEA. The CDR3 loop spans 14 amino acids. The CDR3 bases are TGCAGCGTTGAAGATCTGAGTTCCTACAATGAGCAGTTCTTC. As protein: CSVEDLSSYNEQFF.

This clonotype turned up a few times. The chain has TRBV12-3 or TRBV12-4 and TRBJ1-5, with TRBD1 as a possible D gene (6 bases). This CDR3 contains 16 residues. V was cut by 5 bases and J by 0 bases, with 14 bases left in between. The CDR3 DNA reads as TGTGCCAGCAGTCCAGGGGCCGGGTATAGCAATCAGCCCCAGCATTTT. It encodes CASSPGAGYSNQPQHF.

This chain links TRBV3-1 with TRBJ1-4, with D possibly TRBD1 on 6 matching bases. There are 15 residues in the CDR3. V lost 0 bases and J lost 7, with 12 bases in between. In germline, CDR1 is LGHDT, CDR2 YNNKEL (reference sequence). The CDR3 loop is CASSQEEGDGEKLFF. The DNA for the CDR3 is TGTGCCAGCAGCCAAGAAGAGGGGGACGGTGAAAAACTGTTTTTT.

The J gene is TRBJ2-7, the V gene TRBV27; 9 nucleotides align to TRBD2. The J segment lost 5 bases and the V segment lost 4 bases, leaving 15 bases of the junction unmatched. There are 17 residues in the CDR3. Per the germline V gene, CDR1 is MNHEY and CDR2 is SMNVEV (reference sequence). The CDR3 reads CASSSLVSGLASDEQYF. CDR3 DNA: TGTGCCAGCAGTTCATTAGTGAGTGGACTAGCGTCAGACGAGCAGTACTTC.

This clonotype has just a few counts. The chain joins TRBV7-8 to TRBJ2-7; no definite D call. The CDR3 is made up of 13 amino acids. Trimming took 0 bases from V and 4 from J, leaving 7 bases between them. The V gene's germline CDR1 is SGHVS and CDR2 FQNEAQ. The CDR3 loop is CASSLAGLYEQYF. For the CDR3, the DNA is TGTGCCAGCAGCTTAGCGGGCCTGTACGAGCAGTACTTC.

The chain recombines TRBV28 with TRBJ2-3; 9 bases line up with TRBD2. Germline lookup yields CDR1 MDHEN and CDR2 SYDVKM. Germline trimming cut 3 bases from V and 4 bases from J; bases unmatched to any gene: 8. The CDR3 spans 16 residues. CDR3: CASSFRTSVAPDTQYF. In nucleotides, the CDR3 is TGTGCCAGCAGTTTCAGGACTAGCGTGGCACCAGATACGCAGTATTTT.

The genes are TRBV12-3 or TRBV12-4 and TRBJ2-1; D might be TRBD2 (5 bases). Trimming shortened V by 3 bases and J by 9 bases, and 15 bases separated the two germline ends. The CDR3 length is 14 residues. In DNA, the CDR3 is TGTGCCAGCAGTTTGTCCCCCACTAGTTCTGAGCAGTTCTTC. It codes for CASSLSPTSSEQFF.